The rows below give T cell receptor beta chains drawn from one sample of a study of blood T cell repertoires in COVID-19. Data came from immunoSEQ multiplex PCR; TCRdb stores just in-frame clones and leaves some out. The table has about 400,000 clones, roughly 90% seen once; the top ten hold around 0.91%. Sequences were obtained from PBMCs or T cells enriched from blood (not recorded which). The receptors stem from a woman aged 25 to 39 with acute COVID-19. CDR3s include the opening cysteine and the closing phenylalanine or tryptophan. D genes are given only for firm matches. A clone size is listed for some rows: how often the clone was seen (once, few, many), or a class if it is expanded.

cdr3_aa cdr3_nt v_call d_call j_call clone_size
CAWRLQGLVGEQYF TGTGCCTGGAGGCTCCAGGGTCTTGTGGGCGAGCAGTACTTC TRBV30 - TRBJ2-7 -
CASSSVGVANTGELFF TGCGCCAGCAGCTCAGTCGGAGTTGCGAACACCGGGGAGCTGTTTTTT TRBV5-1 - TRBJ2-2 once
CATSRVVEPYEQYF TGTGCCACCAGCAGAGTGGTAGAGCCCTACGAGCAGTACTTC TRBV15 - TRBJ2-7 once
CATSDGPAGANYGYTF TGTGCCACCAGTGATGGTCCTGCGGGGGCTAACTATGGCTACACCTTC TRBV24-1 - TRBJ1-2 -
CASSPQSGQGNEKLFF TGCGCCAGCAGCCCTCAATCGGGACAGGGTAATGAAAAACTGTTTTTT TRBV5-1 TRBD1 TRBJ1-4 -
CATRTAYSGNTIYF TGTGCCACTAGAACTGCCTACTCTGGAAACACCATATATTTT TRBV6-5 - TRBJ1-3 -
CASSPGGGRGGYTF TGTGCCAGCTCACCCGGTGGCGGTAGAGGTGGCTACACCTTC TRBV18 - TRBJ1-2 -
CASSLALQGRVTEAFF TGTGCCAGCAGCTTAGCCTTACAGGGACGGGTCACTGAAGCTTTCTTT TRBV11-2 - TRBJ1-1 once
CASSLTRTGLFGKLFF TGTGCCAGCAGCTTAACCCGGACAGGGCTCTTCGGGAAACTGTTTTTT TRBV7-2 TRBD1 TRBJ1-4 -
CASSRTGTTNTGELFF TGTGCCAGCAGCCGGACCGGGACAACGAACACCGGGGAGCTGTTTTTT TRBV7-2 - TRBJ2-2 few
CASGLFRVASYTEAFF TGTGCTAGTGGTTTGTTCCGGGTGGCAAGTTACACTGAAGCTTTCTTT TRBV12-5 - TRBJ1-1 -
CASSGPYEQYF TGTGCCAGCAGTGGGCCATACGAGCAGTACTTC TRBV25-1 - TRBJ2-7 -
CASAPGTKNIQYF TGTGCCAGCGCCCCCGGGACCAAAAACATTCAGTACTTC TRBV28 - TRBJ2-4 once
CASNADRGGSNQPQHF TGTGCCAGCAACGCTGACAGGGGTGGCAGCAATCAGCCCCAGCATTTT TRBV2 TRBD1 TRBJ1-5 -
CASSQGPGTGSSGYTF TGTGCCAGCAGCCAGGGTCCCGGGACAGGGTCGAGCGGCTACACCTTC TRBV3-1/TRBV3-2 TRBD1 TRBJ1-2 once
CASSWTTSGGSTTQYF TGTGCCAGCAGTTGGACGACTAGCGGGGGTTCTACTACGCAGTATTTT TRBV7-3 TRBD2 TRBJ2-3 -
CATSEREYTGELFF TGTGCCACCAGTGAGCGGGAATACACCGGGGAGCTGTTTTTT TRBV24-1 - TRBJ2-2 -
CATSGGPRSVNEQFF TGTGCCACCAGTGGGGGGCCTCGCAGCGTGAATGAGCAGTTCTTC TRBV24-1 - TRBJ2-1 -